This T cell receptor (beta chain) was captured in a study of T cells after yellow fever vaccination. TCRdb called the 5' RACE reads again in MiXCR, with one record for every CDR3 protein. The data hold 200,000 to 250,000 distinct CDR3 sequences, with 6.9% observed a single time. CDR3 length: 13 amino acids. The V end lost 6 bases, the J end lost 5 bases, and 11 bases lay between the germline ends. In germline, CDR1 is WNHNN, CDR2 SYGVQD (reference sequence). This clonotype was recorded a few times. The antigen is unknown. General study results and limits: Secondary responses were weaker yet peaked faster, day 5 versus 15. Only a minor proportion of clonotypes was detected across both CD4 and CD8 compartments. Reappearance after the booster was seen for most primary-vaccination clones, at 95% to 96% CD4 and around 88% CD8.

The chain has TRBV10-1 and TRBJ2-1; weak D call: TRBD1 (6 bases). This clonotype originated in a man younger than 45 who received the YFV17D yellow fever vaccine. This specimen was CD4+ T cells sorted from PBMCs, taken 15 days after the yellow fever booster vaccination. CDR3 DNA sequence: TGCGCCAGCAGCTCCGACAGGCACAATGAGCAGTTCTTC. The encoded protein is CASSSDRHNEQFF.